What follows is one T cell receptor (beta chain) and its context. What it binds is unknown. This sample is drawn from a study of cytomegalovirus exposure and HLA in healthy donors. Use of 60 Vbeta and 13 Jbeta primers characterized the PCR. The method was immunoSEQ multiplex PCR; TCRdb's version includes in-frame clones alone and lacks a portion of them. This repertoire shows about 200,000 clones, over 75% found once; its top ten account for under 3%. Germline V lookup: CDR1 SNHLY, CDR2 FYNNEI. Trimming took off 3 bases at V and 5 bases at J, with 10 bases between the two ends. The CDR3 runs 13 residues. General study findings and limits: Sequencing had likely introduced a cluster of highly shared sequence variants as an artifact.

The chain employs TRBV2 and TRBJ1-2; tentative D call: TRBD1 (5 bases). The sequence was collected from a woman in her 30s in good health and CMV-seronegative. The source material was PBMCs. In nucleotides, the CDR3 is TGTGCCAGCAGTGACAGGGCCCAATATGGCTACACCTTC. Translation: CASSDRAQYGYTF. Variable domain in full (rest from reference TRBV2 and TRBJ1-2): EPEVTQTPSHQVTQMGQEVILRCVPISNHLYFYWYRQILGQKVEFLVSFYNNEISEKSEIFDDQFSVERPDGSNFTLKIRSTKLEDSAMYFCASSDRAQYGYTFGSGTRLTVV.